This is a list of T cell receptor beta chains from one sample in a study of blood T cell repertoires in COVID-19. Repertoires were generated with immunoSEQ multiplex PCR, while TCRdb's copy carries only in-frame clones and drops some. Here the sample spans roughly 570,000 clones, 85% to 90% being singletons. The material sequenced was peripheral blood. These receptors all stem from a woman between 45 and 60 years old with COVID-19, enrolled during active disease. CDR3s include the opening cysteine and the closing phenylalanine or tryptophan. The order of the fields is clone size, D gene, V gene, J gene, CDR3 DNA, CDR3 protein. A D gene is named only where the DNA matches it firmly. A clone size is listed for some rows: how often the clone was seen (once, few, many), or a class if it is expanded.

.	TRBD2	TRBV10-3	TRBJ2-1	TGTGCCATCAGGGAGACTAGCGGGGGGGATGAGCAGTTCTTC	CAIRETSGGDEQFF
.	TRBD1	TRBV6-4	TRBJ2-2	TGTGCCAGCAGTGCAGGGACAGGTTTGAACACCGGGGAGCTGTTTTTT	CASSAGTGLNTGELFF
.	.	TRBV19	TRBJ1-1	TGTGCCAGTAGTATCATGGACACCTACACTGAAGCTTTCTTT	CASSIMDTYTEAFF
few	TRBD1	TRBV11-1	TRBJ1-1	TGTGCCAGCAGCTTGACAGGGGATCCATCCACTGAAGCTTTCTTT	CASSLTGDPSTEAFF
.	.	TRBV11-3	TRBJ1-1	TGTGCCAGCAGTCTTCGGGGGTCCACTGAAGCTTTCTTT	CASSLRGSTEAFF
.	TRBD1	TRBV19	TRBJ1-2	TGTGCCAGTAGTCCCGGACAGGGGGTGTATGGCTACACCTTC	CASSPGQGVYGYTF
.	.	TRBV9	TRBJ1-2	TGTGCCAGCAGCGAAGCTCGGGGGGCCGGCTATGGCTACACCTTC	CASSEARGAGYGYTF
.	.	TRBV7-2	TRBJ1-2	TGTGCCAGCAGCTTAGGTGGCGGAGCTAACTATGGCTACACCTTC	CASSLGGGANYGYTF
.	.	TRBV3-1/TRBV3-2	TRBJ2-5	TGTGCCAGCAGCCAAAGGCGGCTACAGACCCAGTACTTC	CASSQRRLQTQYF
.	TRBD1	TRBV12-3/TRBV12-4	TRBJ1-2	TGTGCCAGCAGTTACAGGGGCCCGAGGGGCTACACCTTC	CASSYRGPRGYTF
.	TRBD1	TRBV10-3	TRBJ1-1	TGTGCCATCTTACGGGACAGAGGGACTGAAGCTTTCTTT	CAILRDRGTEAFF
.	.	TRBV19	TRBJ1-3	TGTGCCAGTACACCCAGCGGCCCAGCAGGAAACACCATATATTTT	CASTPSGPAGNTIYF
once	TRBD2	TRBV5-4	TRBJ2-2	TGTGCCAGCAGCGGGGCTAGCGGGCAAGGTCTCGGGGAGCTGTTTTTT	CASSGASGQGLGELFF
.	TRBD1	TRBV30	TRBJ2-3	TGTGCCTGGAGTAGTGGGGTCGGCAGGGGGCAACCAGATACGCAGTATTTT	CAWSSGVGRGQPDTQYF
once	.	TRBV6-2/TRBV6-3	TRBJ1-6	TGTGCCAGCAGTTACCGGGGAGCCCTCCACTTT	CASSYRGALHF
.	.	TRBV19	TRBJ2-1	TGTGCCAGTAAGTATGGAGGAAATGAGCAGTTCTTC	CASKYGGNEQFF
.	.	TRBV5-1	TRBJ1-3	TGCGCCAGCAGCTACGGGGCTGGAAACACCATATATTTT	CASSYGAGNTIYF
.	.	TRBV5-6	TRBJ1-1	TGTGCCAGCAGCCTGGGGGGACAGAACACTGAAGCTTTCTTT	CASSLGGQNTEAFF
.	TRBD2	TRBV5-1	TRBJ2-5	TGCGCCAGCAGCTTAGTAGCGGGGGGTCAAGAGACCCAGTACTTC	CASSLVAGGQETQYF
.	.	TRBV12-3/TRBV12-4	TRBJ1-1	TGTGCCAGCGCCACTTCCATGAACACTGAAGCTTTCTTT	CASATSMNTEAFF
.	.	TRBV9	TRBJ1-1	TGTGCCAGCAGCTTGGGGGGGAGCACTGAAGCTTTCTTT	CASSLGGSTEAFF
.	TRBD1	TRBV18	TRBJ1-5	TGTGCCAGCTCACCCAATCTTATCGACAGGGGTTTAGACCAGCCCCAGCATTTT	CASSPNLIDRGLDQPQHF
.	TRBD1	TRBV27	TRBJ2-7	TGTGCCAGCAGTTTTTCTGGGACAGGGACTTACGAGCAGTACTTC	CASSFSGTGTYEQYF
.	TRBD2	TRBV24-1	TRBJ2-5	TGTGCCACCAGTGATTGGGGAGCGGGGGGCCAAGAGACCCAGTACTTC	CATSDWGAGGQETQYF
.	.	TRBV2	TRBJ1-5	TGTGCCAGCAGTGTGGAGGAGGTTCAGCCCCAGCATTTT	CASSVEEVQPQHF
.	.	TRBV5-1	TRBJ2-7	TGCGCCAGCAGCTTAAGACAGGCGGCTGACGAGCAGTACTTC	CASSLRQAADEQYF
once	.	TRBV9	TRBJ2-3	TGTGCCAGCAGCCCGACCCCCCAGGGTACGCAGTATTTT	CASSPTPQGTQYF
.	TRBD1	TRBV18	TRBJ2-1	TGTGCCAGCTCATTTGGACAGGGAAACAATGAGCAGTTCTTC	CASSFGQGNNEQFF
.	.	TRBV3-1/TRBV3-2	TRBJ1-1	TGTGCCAGCAGACAAGAAGACAGGCACACTGAAGCTTTCTTT	CASRQEDRHTEAFF
.	TRBD1	TRBV5-6	TRBJ1-2	TGTGCCAGCAGCTCGGACAGGGGTAATGGCTACACCTTC	CASSSDRGNGYTF
.	TRBD1	TRBV10-1	TRBJ2-1	TGCGCCAGCAGCGCCGGGACAGGGGTCAATGAGCAGTTCTTC	CASSAGTGVNEQFF
.	TRBD1	TRBV5-1	TRBJ1-1	TGCGCCAGCAGCTTAAACAGGGGATGGACTGAAGCTTTCTTT	CASSLNRGWTEAFF
once	TRBD1	TRBV7-6	TRBJ2-5	TGTGCCAGCAGCGAGGGGGCCCGCACCTCTCAGGGGACCCAGTACTTC	CASSEGARTSQGTQYF
once	.	TRBV5-3	TRBJ2-7	TGTGCCAGAAGCCCAAAAGCCCTGGACGAGCAGTACTTC	CARSPKALDEQYF
.	.	TRBV20-1	TRBJ1-2	TGCAGTGCTAGTCTCCCTGCAGCTAACTATGGCTACACCTTC	CSASLPAANYGYTF
.	.	TRBV11-3	TRBJ2-3	TGTGCCAGCAGCTTAGTCCCCAGGGATACGCAGTATTTT	CASSLVPRDTQYF
once	.	TRBV6-5	TRBJ2-3	TGTGCCAGCAGTTACTCGTATTCGGGAACCATTACGCAGTATTTT	CASSYSYSGTITQYF
once	TRBD1	TRBV5-1	TRBJ1-6	TGCGCCAGCAGCGCCATTACAGGGGAAAATAATTCACCCCTCCACTTT	CASSAITGENNSPLHF
once	TRBD1	TRBV6-5	TRBJ1-2	TGTGCCAGCAGGAGGACAGGGAGAGCTAACTATGGCTACACCTTC	CASRRTGRANYGYTF
few	.	TRBV18	TRBJ1-1	TGTGCCAGCTCCCTCCTTAACACTGAAGCTTTCTTT	CASSLLNTEAFF
.	TRBD1	TRBV30	TRBJ2-5	TGTGCCTGGAGTCCGCCCGGGACAGGGGTCGAGACCCAGTACTTC	CAWSPPGTGVETQYF
.	TRBD1	TRBV19	TRBJ1-1	TGTGCCAGTAGTATAGATACACCGGGACAGAGAGGGGTGTTCTTT	CASSIDTPGQRGVFF
few	TRBD1	TRBV2	TRBJ1-4	TGTGCCAGCAGAAGAGACAGGGGCGTTACTAATGAAAAACTGTTTTTT	CASRRDRGVTNEKLFF
.	TRBD2	TRBV10-2	TRBJ2-1	TGCGCCAGCAGTCCGCTAGCGGGGGTAAACAATGAGCAGTTCTTC	CASSPLAGVNNEQFF
.	.	TRBV19	TRBJ1-1	TGTGCCAGTAGTATAGATGGGCTTAACACTGAAGCTTTCTTT	CASSIDGLNTEAFF
.	.	TRBV18	TRBJ1-1	TGTGCCAGCTCACCAACGATAACGGGGGTGGCTTTCTTT	CASSPTITGVAFF
.	.	TRBV27	TRBJ1-6	TGTGCCAGCAGTAATCTTGTGGGGGCGCGCAATTCACCCCTCCACTTT	CASSNLVGARNSPLHF